The 18 T cell receptor beta chains below were found in one sample sequenced in a study of T cell responses to AZD1222 COVID-19 vaccine. Generated by immunoSEQ multiplex PCR, the TCRdb table keeps only in-frame clones and is missing some. In the table there are about 120,000 clones, approximately 89% of which are singletons. Sequenced here: peripheral blood, sampled on day 0 of AZD1222 vaccination. These receptor sequences come from an adult in good health.

CDR3 loop: CAGLQGAGDTNYGYTF. The CDR3 nucleotides read TGTGCCGGACTACAGGGGGCAGGGGATACCAACTATGGCTACACCTTC. This rearrangement joins TRBV3-1 (or the pseudogene TRBV3-2) to TRBJ1-2; 9 positions agree with TRBD1. V was pared by 11 bases and J by 2 bases, with 15 bases of the junction left unmatched. Germline-derived CDR1 and CDR2 are LGHDT and YNNKEL (reference sequence). This CDR3 region has 16 residues.

This chain's CDR3 is CSSNSVYGYTF. The DNA of the CDR3 is TGCAGTTCAAATTCGGTCTATGGCTACACCTTC. This chain connects TRBV20-1 to TRBJ1-2; D ambiguous. Trimming cost V 8 bases and J 4 bases, with 11 bases left between them. Germline-derived CDR1 and CDR2 are DFQATT and SNEGSKA (reference sequence). This CDR3 is built from 11 residues.

The chain employs TRBV9 and TRBJ2-7, with 8 positions matching TRBD1. CDR1 is SGDLS and CDR2 is YYNGEE in the germline V gene. The V gene end was trimmed by 3 bases and the J gene end by 6 bases; junction bases not matched to a gene: 8. The CDR3 spans 14 residues. Here the CDR3 reads CASSEWTGSSEQYF. CDR3 DNA: TGTGCCAGCAGCGAATGGACAGGGTCTAGCGAGCAGTACTTC.

This sequence joins TRBV15 and TRBJ2-1, with 10 positions matching TRBD2. Germline lookup yields CDR1 LNHNV and CDR2 YYDKDF (reference sequence). The V segment lost 8 bases and the J segment 3 bases; nucleotides outside the gene matches: 7. CDR3 length equals 15 residues. The CDR3 reads CATRHSGGVYNEQFF. CDR3 nucleotide sequence: TGTGCCACCCGTCACAGCGGGGGGGTCTACAATGAGCAGTTCTTC.

This clone was picked up one time. The chain is built from TRBV18 and TRBJ2-4, with TRBD2 as a possible D gene (5 bases). The CDR3 is 15 amino acids. V was shortened by 4 bases and J by 3 bases, with 13 bases between the two germline ends. The germline CDR1 and CDR2 sequences are KGHSH and LQKENI. The CDR3 loop reads CASSQSGLDKNIQYF. CDR3 nucleotides: TGTGCCAGCTCACAATCGGGGTTGGACAAAAACATTCAGTACTTC.

This chain uses TRBV11-2 with TRBJ2-7; D gene uncertain. The V gene lost 0 bases and the J gene lost 5 bases, with 8 bases spanning the gap. Per germline, CDR1 SGHAT and CDR2 FQNNGV. CDR3 size: 13 residues. The CDR3 is CASSLETPHEQYF. DNA of the CDR3: TGTGCCAGCAGCTTAGAGACCCCCCACGAGCAGTACTTC.

V and J are TRBV6-2 or TRBV6-3 and TRBJ2-7; 8 nucleotides line up with TRBD1. Trimming removed 0 bases from V and 5 bases from J; junction bases left unmatched: 6. Germline V gene sequence: CDR1 MNHEY, CDR2 SVGEGT. This CDR3 is 15 amino acids long. The CDR3 DNA follows: TGTGCCAGCAGTTACTCCCCGACAGGGGCCAACGAGCAGTACTTC. Encoded protein: CASSYSPTGANEQYF.

The CDR3 protein is CAWRGQGSTEAFF. The CDR3 coding sequence is TGTGCCTGGAGGGGACAGGGGTCCACTGAAGCTTTCTTT. The chain carries TRBV30 and TRBJ1-1; the match to TRBD1 covers 10 bases. CDR1 is GTSNPN, CDR2 SVGIG, per germline (reference sequence). The CDR3 runs to 13 residues. Losses at the gene ends were 3 bases for V and 4 bases for J; bases not matched to a gene: 2.

The CDR3 reads CASRAGGSYEQYF. The DNA for the CDR3 is TGTGCCAGCAGAGCGGGGGGGTCCTACGAGCAGTACTTC. The gene calls are TRBV6-5 and TRBJ2-7; TRBD2 matches at 10 bases. The V segment lost 6 bases and the J segment 1 base; nucleotides outside the gene matches: 0. In germline, CDR1 is MNHEY, CDR2 SVGAGI. The CDR3 loop spans 13 amino acids.

CDR3 region: CASSSDGNTGELFF. The DNA of the CDR3 is TGTGCCAGCAGTTCAGACGGGAACACCGGGGAGCTGTTTTTT. This sequence joins TRBV6-4 and TRBJ2-2; D is unclear. The germline CDR1 and CDR2 sequences are MRHNA and SNTAGT. This CDR3 comprises 14 residues. The germline V and J ends were trimmed by 5 bases and 1 base, with 8 bases remaining between them.

The gene calls are TRBV4-2 and TRBJ1-3, with D uncertain. V lost 3 bases and J 0 bases, leaving 9 bases between the germline ends. Germline V gene data show CDR1 as LGHNA and CDR2 as YNFKEQ. This CDR3 is built from 15 residues. For the CDR3, the DNA is TGTGCCAGCAGCCAGACGACTAGCTCTGGAAACACCATATATTTT. Protein sequence: CASSQTTSSGNTIYF.

V is TRBV3-1 (or the pseudogene TRBV3-2) and J is TRBJ2-7; D unresolved. Trimming left V 9 bases short and J 1 base short, with 10 bases between. This CDR3 contains 12 residues. Germline V gene data show CDR1 as LGHDT and CDR2 as YNNKEL (reference sequence). The CDR3 bases are TGTGCCAGTGGTCGATGGTCCTACGAGCAGTACTTC. It specifies CASGRWSYEQYF.

This chain connects TRBV7-2 to TRBJ1-3; D remains unclear. V gave up 4 bases and J gave up 4 bases, with 17 bases separating them. Germline V gives CDR1 SGHTA, CDR2 FQGNSA. This CDR3 contains 16 residues. This CDR3 is CASSSLPGGIGNTIYF. Written as DNA, the CDR3 is TGTGCCAGCAGCTCTCTCCCGGGTGGTATAGGAAACACCATATATTTT. Complete variable domain (other parts from reference TRBV7-2 and TRBJ1-3): GAGVSQSPSNKVTEKGKDVELRCDPISGHTALYWYRQSLGQGLEFLIYFQGNSAPDKSGLPSDRFSAERTGGSVSTLTIQRTQQEDSAVYLCASSSLPGGIGNTIYFGEGSWLTVV.

The chain combines TRBV19 with TRBJ1-1; unclear D gene. The V gene's germline CDR1 is LNHDA and CDR2 SQIVND (reference sequence). The CDR3 extends over 13 amino acids. Trimming took 6 bases from V and 0 from J, leaving 8 bases between them. The chain's CDR3 is CASRDTLNTEAFF. In DNA form, the CDR3 reads TGTGCCAGTAGAGACACTTTGAACACTGAAGCTTTCTTT.

The chain employs TRBV6-5 and TRBJ2-7, with D hard to call. CDR3 size: 14 residues. Between the trimmed V and J ends, which lost 10 bases and 2 bases, there was a span of 18 bases. Germline CDR1 reads MNHEY; CDR2 reads SVGAGI. The CDR3 reads CAIQWTSLPYEQYF. In DNA form, the CDR3 reads TGTGCCATCCAGTGGACGTCCTTACCCTACGAGCAGTACTTC.

J is TRBJ1-2 and V is TRBV4-2; D may be TRBD1 (5 bases). Germline lookup yields CDR1 LGHNA and CDR2 YNFKEQ. Trimming shortened V by 0 bases and J by 0 bases, and 8 bases separated the two germline ends. There are 15 residues in the CDR3. The CDR3 DNA sequence: TGTGCCAGCAGCCAAGATGACAGCACTAACTATGGCTACACCTTC. This encodes CASSQDDSTNYGYTF.

The chain carries TRBV6-1 and TRBJ1-5; tentatively, D is TRBD1 (5 bases). The CDR3 has 17 residues. V lost 0 bases and J 0 bases, leaving 12 bases between the germline ends. Germline CDR1 MNHNS, CDR2 SASEGT. This chain's CDR3 is CASSEAVGLYSNQPQHF. The CDR3 nucleotides read TGTGCCAGCAGTGAAGCAGTGGGGCTTTATAGCAATCAGCCCCAGCATTTT.

This clone was observed a few times. V and J are TRBV6-5 and TRBJ1-3; TRBD1 aligns across 7 bases. Losses at the gene ends were 9 bases for V and 0 bases for J; bases not matched to a gene: 8. Germline CDR1 and CDR2: MNHEY and SVGAGI. This CDR3 spans 15 amino acids. The CDR3 reads CASRRDSLSGNTIYF. As DNA, the CDR3 is TGTGCCAGTCGGAGGGACAGCCTCTCTGGAAACACCATATATTTT.